These 13 T cell receptor beta chains were sequenced from one sample in a study of sequential checkpoint blockade in melanoma. Treatment of the sample: randomized to nivolumab then ipilimumab (arm A) or the reverse (arm B). Produced via immunoSEQ multiplex PCR; TCRdb's table is partial and in-frame only. The table has 550 to 650 clones, approximately 22% seen once. The sequenced sample was tumor tissue (inferred from file names), obtained from a patient given nivolumab and ipilimumab in sequence. Every receptor here comes from a human donor with melanoma.

Only one count was recorded for this clone. The chain links TRBV18 to TRBJ1-3; possible D gene TRBD1, 5 bases. CDR1 and CDR2 (germline): KGHSH, LQKENI. The ends were cut back, 1 base at V and 0 bases at J, with 13 bases in the middle. The CDR3 extends over 17 amino acids. The CDR3 protein is CASSPQGRGGSGNTIYF. Here the CDR3 DNA reads TGTGCCAGCTCACCACAGGGACGCGGAGGCTCTGGAAACACCATATATTTT.

This clone is termed hyperexpanded. The chain couples TRBV10-3 to TRBJ2-2, with unresolved D. Germline lookup yields CDR1 ENHRY and CDR2 SYGVKD. V was cut by 2 bases and J by 5 bases, with 6 bases left in between. CDR3 length equals 13 residues. This chain's CDR3 is CAISEPTTGELFF. CDR3 nucleotides: TGTGCCATCAGTGAGCCGACAACCGGGGAGCTGTTTTTT.

In its sample, this clone is hyperexpanded. The chain combines TRBV9 with TRBJ1-4, with 11 bases matching TRBD1. Germline CDR1 is SGDLS and CDR2 is YYNGEE. The CDR3 consists of 15 residues. With 3 bases clipped from V and 7 bases from J, the junction kept 5 bases outside the gene matches. CDR3 loop: CASSGGQGAGEKLFF. In DNA, the CDR3 is TGTGCCAGCAGCGGCGGACAGGGGGCGGGTGAAAAACTGTTTTTT. Complete variable domain (other parts from reference TRBV9 and TRBJ1-4): DSGVTQTPKHLITATGQRVTLRCSPRSGDLSVYWYQQSLDQGLQFLIQYYNGEERAKGNILERFSAQQFPDLHSELNLSSLELGDSALYFCASSGGQGAGEKLFFGSGTQLSVL.

The chain has TRBV6-8 and TRBJ2-2, with D possibly being TRBD1 (5 bases). V gave up 6 bases and J gave up 6 bases, with 20 bases separating them. The CDR3 sequence is 16 residues long. The germline gives CDR1 MNHGY, CDR2 SAAAGT. The CDR3 nucleotides are TGTGCCAGCAGCAAGGGGTTGAGCCGCGGCCCCGGGGAGCTGTTTTTT. This codes for CASSKGLSRGPGELFF.

This clone rates as medium-sized. The V and J genes are TRBV11-3 and TRBJ2-7; 9 bases match TRBD1. Germline lookup yields CDR1 SGHNT and CDR2 YENEEA. The V gene end was trimmed by 3 bases and the J gene end by 3 bases; junction bases not matched to a gene: 3. CDR3 length equals 14 residues. The CDR3: CASSFGTGNYEQYF. As DNA, the CDR3 is TGTGCCAGCAGCTTCGGGACAGGGAACTACGAGCAGTACTTC.

This clone was picked up a small number of times. The genes are TRBV6-8 and TRBJ2-3, with 12 bases aligning to TRBD2. Germline V gene data show CDR1 as MNHGY and CDR2 as SAAAGT. The CDR3 has 16 amino acids. V lost 4 bases to trimming and J lost 4 bases; unmatched junction nucleotides: 6. The CDR3 is CASSSTTSGSADTQYF. CDR3 DNA: TGTGCCAGCAGTTCAACGACTAGCGGGAGCGCAGATACGCAGTATTTT.

This clone was picked up one time. This chain uses TRBV19 with TRBJ2-1, with 9 bases lining up with TRBD1. Germline-derived CDR1 and CDR2 are LNHDA and SQIVND (reference sequence). Trimming at V came to 10 bases and at J to 5 bases, leaving 6 bases not matched to a gene. This CDR3 region has 13 residues. Here the CDR3 DNA reads TGTGCCACTAAGGACAGGGGCAACAATGAGCAGTTCTTC. This sequence encodes CATKDRGNNEQFF. The full variable domain, completed using reference TRBV19 and TRBJ2-1, is DGGITQSPKYLFRKEGQNVTLSCEQNLNHDAMYWYRQDPGQGLRLIYYSQIVNDFQKGDIAEGYSVSREKKESFPLTVTSAQKNPTAFYLCATKDRGNNEQFFGPGTRLTVL.

This clone is judged large. Distinct nucleotide sequences in the sample also encode this CDR3. This sequence joins TRBV11-3 and TRBJ1-5; 7 bases map to TRBD1. CDR1 and CDR2 (germline): SGHNT, YENEEA. The CDR3 runs 14 residues. V dropped 5 bases and J dropped 3; count of bases not matched to a gene: 4. CDR3 amino acids: CASSPGTANQPQHF. The CDR3 bases are TGTGCCAGCAGCCCTGGGACAGCCAATCAGCCCCAGCATTTT. Based on the CDR3 plus reference TRBV11-3 and TRBJ1-5, the full variable domain is EAGVVQSPRYKIIEKKQPVAFWCNPISGHNTLYWYLQNLGQGPELLIRYENEEAVDDSQLPKDRFSAERLKGVDSTLKIQPAELGDSAVYLCASSPGTANQPQHFGDGTRLSIL.

In its sample, this clone was seen a few times. J is TRBJ1-1 and V is TRBV6-8, with D unclear. CDR3 length: 14 amino acids. The germline V and J ends were trimmed by 0 bases and 2 bases, with 7 bases remaining between them. CDR1 and CDR2 (germline): MNHGY, SAAAGT. DNA of the CDR3: TGTGCCAGCAGTTACTCGACGGGAAACACTGAAGCTTTCTTT. Protein product: CASSYSTGNTEAFF.

The chain recombines TRBV15 with TRBJ2-7, with 9 positions matching TRBD1. The trim removed 3 bases at V and 6 bases at J, leaving 9 bases unmatched. The CDR3 runs to 15 residues. CDR1 LNHNV and CDR2 YYDKDF come from the germline V gene (reference sequence). CDR3 in amino acids: CATSRTGQGGGEQYF. The CDR3 DNA sequence: TGTGCCACCAGCAGGACGGGACAGGGAGGGGGCGAGCAGTACTTC.

V is TRBV5-1 and J is TRBJ2-5, with 11 bases aligning to TRBD2. The CDR3 consists of 16 residues. The V and J ends lost 0 bases and 2 bases, in that order; junction bases with no gene match: 3. CDR1 and CDR2 from the germline V gene are SGHRS and YFSETQ. CDR3 sequence (DNA): TGCGCCAGCAGCTTGGTGACTAGCGGGGTACAAGAGACCCAGTACTTC. Protein sequence: CASSLVTSGVQETQYF.

A few counts support this clone. V usage is TRBV6-8 and J usage is TRBJ2-1; 12 nucleotides line up with TRBD2. The trim removed 2 bases at V and 0 bases at J, leaving 14 bases unmatched. Germline V lookup: CDR1 MNHGY, CDR2 SAAAGT. CDR3 length: 21 amino acids. CDR3 amino acids: CASSYAGTRTSGRPSYNEQFF. The CDR3 DNA reads as TGTGCCAGCAGTTACGCGGGAACTCGAACTAGCGGGAGGCCCTCCTACAATGAGCAGTTCTTC.

This clone is categorized as medium-sized. This chain uses TRBV11-3 with TRBJ2-1; D may be TRBD1 (5 bases). There are 17 residues in the CDR3. Germline loops: CDR1 SGHNT, CDR2 YENEEA. The V gene lost 0 bases and the J gene lost 1 base, with 13 bases spanning the gap. The CDR3 here is CASSLEVGRSSYNEQFF. In nucleotides, the CDR3 is TGTGCCAGCAGCTTAGAGGTGGGGCGAAGTTCCTACAATGAGCAGTTCTTC.